The 21 T cell receptor beta chains below were found in one sample sequenced in a study of blood T cell repertoires in COVID-19. The protocol was immunoSEQ multiplex PCR, while the TCRdb copy is restricted to in-frame clones and leaves out a portion. This table has almost 400,000 clones, roughly 86% appearing once. The sequencing sample was made of PBMCs or T cells enriched from blood (not recorded which). The receptors originated from a woman aged 25 to 45 who had recovered from COVID-19.

The J gene is TRBJ2-7, the V gene TRBV30; possible D gene TRBD1, 6 bases. The CDR3 covers 15 residues. Trimming left V 5 bases short and J 2 bases short, with 19 bases between. CDR1 GTSNPN and CDR2 SVGIG come from the germline V gene (reference sequence). CDR3 coding DNA: TGTGCCTGGCGCGATATCCGCGACAGGACCTACGAGCAGTACTTC. Protein sequence: CAWRDIRDRTYEQYF.

There are a few counts of this clone. The J gene is TRBJ1-2, the V gene TRBV5-4; possible D gene TRBD1, 5 bases. Trimming cost V 3 bases and J 1 base, with 10 bases left between them. This CDR3 is built from 14 residues. The germline gives CDR1 SGHNT, CDR2 YYREEE (reference sequence). CDR3 in amino acids: CASSSLDSNYGYTF. DNA for the CDR3: TGTGCCAGCAGCTCCCTCGACAGTAACTATGGCTACACCTTC. The whole variable domain, remainder taken from reference TRBV5-4 and TRBJ1-2, is ETGVTQSPTHLIKTRGQQVTLRCSSQSGHNTVSWYQQALGQGPQFIFQYYREEENGRGNFPPRFSGLQFPNYSSELNVNALELDDSALYLCASSSLDSNYGYTFGSGTRLTVV.

This clone was found once. The chain is built from TRBV24-1 and TRBJ2-1; no clear D gene. The V gene's germline CDR1 is KGHDR and CDR2 SFDVKD. Between the trimmed V and J ends, which lost 5 bases and 8 bases, there was a span of 6 bases. CDR3 size: 11 residues. The CDR3 region is CATSASYEQFF. CDR3 DNA: TGTGCCACCAGTGCGAGTTATGAGCAGTTCTTC.

The chain uses TRBV30 and TRBJ2-7; 7 positions agree with TRBD1. The germline CDR1 and CDR2 sequences are GTSNPN and SVGIG (reference sequence). Germline trimming cut 3 bases from V and 6 bases from J; bases unmatched to any gene: 11. This CDR3 region has 14 residues. CDR3 coding DNA: TGTGCCTGGAGATGGGGACAGCCCATCGCCGAGCAGTACTTC. This translates into CAWRWGQPIAEQYF.

V and J are TRBV18 and TRBJ1-4; maybe TRBD1 (5 bases). The CDR3 has 15 amino acids. With 3 bases removed from V and 7 bases from J, the gap between germline ends came to 15 bases. Germline V gene sequence: CDR1 KGHSH, CDR2 LQKENI. In DNA form, the CDR3 reads TGTGCCAGCTCACCCAGGAAGGGGAATGGTGAAAAACTGTTTTTT. Its translation: CASSPRKGNGEKLFF.

The chain uses TRBV7-2 and TRBJ2-7; 13 nucleotides line up with TRBD2. Trimming cost V 0 bases and J 7 bases; bases outside gene matches: 12. The CDR3 length is 18 residues. Germline V gives CDR1 SGHTA, CDR2 FQGNSA. In DNA, the CDR3 is TGTGCCAGCAGCTTAGCCCCGACTAGCGGGAGGCCGCTGTGGGAGCAGTACTTC. It codes for CASSLAPTSGRPLWEQYF.

The rearrangement links TRBV6-2 or TRBV6-3 to TRBJ2-1; possibly TRBD1 for D (5 bases). V was pared by 5 bases and J by 9 bases, with 14 bases between. Germline V gene data show CDR1 as MNHEY and CDR2 as SVGEGT. CDR3 length: 13 residues. The CDR3 DNA sequence: TGTGCCAGCAGTCGTCAGGGAAGTACTGAGCAGTTCTTC. Translation: CASSRQGSTEQFF.

The chain recombines TRBV12-3 or TRBV12-4 with TRBJ1-1; a weak D match, TRBD1 (5 bases). This CDR3 has 13 residues. The V and J ends lost 6 bases and 1 base respectively, with 9 bases between them. The CDR3 DNA reads TGTGCCAGCAGATCCACAGGGAACACTGAAGCTTTCTTT. This sequence encodes CASRSTGNTEAFF.

This clone was recorded once. The V gene is TRBV9, the J gene TRBJ2-2; D not resolved. V was shortened by 2 bases and J by 5 bases, with 4 bases between the two germline ends. CDR1 and CDR2 (germline): SGDLS, YYNGEE. The CDR3 is made up of 12 amino acids. DNA for the CDR3: TGTGCCAGCAGCGTGACAACCGGGGAGCTGTTTTTT. As protein: CASSVTTGELFF.

This chain connects TRBV4-1 to TRBJ1-3; no clear D. Germline V gene sequence: CDR1 MGHRA, CDR2 YSYEKL. The CDR3 covers 14 residues. Trimming shortened V by 1 base and J by 4 bases, and 8 bases separated the two germline ends. The CDR3 bases are TGCGCCAGCAGCCAAGGGAGTGCCGGAAACACCATATATTTT. Translation gives CASSQGSAGNTIYF.

The chain joins TRBV3-1 (or the pseudogene TRBV3-2) to TRBJ2-1, with 9 bases fitting TRBD2. With V trimmed by 0 bases and J by 10 bases, 7 bases remained unmatched. This CDR3 is built from 15 residues. In germline, CDR1 is LGHDT, CDR2 YNNKEL (reference sequence). CDR3 DNA sequence: TGTGCCAGCAGCCAAGACCCCGCGGGGGGGCAGGAGCAGTTCTTC. Its translation: CASSQDPAGGQEQFF.

This chain links TRBV2 with TRBJ1-4, with a tentative D call TRBD1 (6 bases). Trimming removed 6 bases at V and 6 bases at J, with 17 bases between. The CDR3 is 15 residues long. Germline-derived CDR1 and CDR2 are SNHLY and FYNNEI. The DNA of the CDR3 is TGTGCCAGCAGGTTTGACAGGCCGACAGATGAAAAACTGTTTTTT. It encodes CASRFDRPTDEKLFF.

The chain uses TRBV5-5 and TRBJ1-5; perhaps TRBD1 as D (6 bases). Germline V gene sequence: CDR1 SGHKS, CDR2 YYEKEE (reference sequence). The CDR3 spans 13 residues. V lost 0 bases to trimming and J lost 7 bases, with 8 bases between them. The DNA for the CDR3 is TGTGCCAGCAGCTTGGGGGACACACAGCCCCAGCATTTT. It is translated as CASSLGDTQPQHF.

V is TRBV7-3 and J is TRBJ2-2, with 8 positions matching TRBD2. The junction had 4 bases not matched to a gene; V was cut back by 2 bases and J by 2 bases. Germline assignment: CDR1 SGHTA and CDR2 FQGTGA. The CDR3 spans 16 residues. CDR3 sequence (DNA): TGTGCCAGCAGCTTATCAAGGACTAGCAACACCGGGGAGCTGTTTTTT. This sequence encodes CASSLSRTSNTGELFF.

This chain uses TRBV4-3 with TRBJ1-1; 7 bases map to TRBD1. This CDR3 comprises 17 residues. After removal of 2 bases from V and 4 bases from J, the junction contained 13 bases not matched to a gene. Germline V gene sequence: CDR1 LGHNA, CDR2 YSLEER. The CDR3 bases are TGCGCCAGCAGCCAACCTTTGCCGGGACAGCTACTCACTGAAGCTTTCTTT. Translating it yields CASSQPLPGQLLTEAFF.

The sample holds a few counts of this clone. The chain has TRBV7-8 and TRBJ2-2; D not resolved. The length of the CDR3 is 14 residues. The germline V gene encodes CDR1 SGHVS and CDR2 FQNEAQ. V dropped 3 bases and J dropped 1 base, with 6 bases sitting between them. CDR3 loop: CASSLRENTGELFF. The CDR3 nucleotides read TGTGCCAGCAGCTTGAGAGAGAACACCGGGGAGCTGTTTTTT.

In this sample, this clone turned up a few times. The chain has TRBV6-5 and TRBJ2-7, with TRBD2 matching 10 bases. Germline V gene data show CDR1 as MNHEY and CDR2 as SVGAGI. The ends lost 8 bases at V and 2 bases at J; junction bases unmatched: 3. The CDR3 has 13 residues. This chain's CDR3 is CASRTSGTYEQYF. CDR3 DNA: TGTGCCAGCCGGACTAGCGGCACCTACGAGCAGTACTTC.

The chain joins TRBV24-1 to TRBJ2-1; D is perhaps TRBD2 (6 bases). This CDR3 is 16 amino acids long. The V gene lost 4 bases and the J gene lost 7 bases, with 19 bases spanning the gap. Germline-derived CDR1 and CDR2 are KGHDR and SFDVKD. This CDR3 reads CATSEFSGGLSNEQFF. The CDR3 bases are TGTGCCACCAGTGAATTTTCCGGGGGTTTGTCAAATGAGCAGTTCTTC.

The chain has TRBV24-1 and TRBJ1-1; D unclear. The CDR3 length is 13 residues. Germline V gene lookup returns CDR1 KGHDR and CDR2 SFDVKD. Between the trimmed V and J ends, which lost 0 bases and 5 bases, there was a span of 6 bases. The chain's CDR3 is CATSDLHGTEAFF. The DNA for the CDR3 is TGTGCCACCAGTGATTTGCACGGGACTGAAGCTTTCTTT.

In its sample, this clone was seen once. The genes are TRBV7-8 and TRBJ2-5, with 11 bases lining up with TRBD2. This CDR3 has 17 amino acids. Germline V gene lookup returns CDR1 SGHVS and CDR2 FQNEAQ. V was pared by 4 bases and J by 2 bases, with 9 bases of the junction left unmatched. The CDR3 sequence: CASSYPSGGISQETQYF. Here the CDR3 DNA reads TGTGCCAGCAGCTACCCTAGCGGGGGGATATCACAAGAGACCCAGTACTTC.

The genes are TRBV6-5 and TRBJ2-3; 7 positions match TRBD2. In germline, CDR1 is MNHEY, CDR2 SVGAGI. The CDR3 sequence is 14 residues long. With 6 bases clipped from V and 4 bases from J, the junction kept 7 bases outside the gene matches. The CDR3 region has the DNA TGTGCCAGCAGGCAACCGGGACTATCAGATACGCAGTATTTT. This sequence encodes CASRQPGLSDTQYF.